Listed here are 20 T cell receptor beta chains from one sample, sequenced in a study of cytomegalovirus exposure and HLA in healthy donors. With 60 Vbeta and 13 Jbeta primers, the PCR was carried out. Using immunoSEQ multiplex PCR, the repertoire was profiled, and TCRdb retains in-frame clones only, with some absent. The sample has some 120,000 clones, 70% to 80% seen once; the top ten hold less than 4%. Sequenced sample: PBMCs. The receptors stem from a man in his thirties or forties in good health and CMV-seronegative.

This clone has only a few counts. The chain uses TRBV28 and TRBJ2-7; D is possibly TRBD2 (5 bases). Germline-derived CDR1 and CDR2 are MDHEN and SYDVKM. The CDR3 extends over 13 amino acids. Trimming stripped 6 bases from V and 1 base from J, with 10 bases between. The CDR3 loop is CASSPGLSYEQYF. Written as DNA, the CDR3 is TGTGCCAGCAGCCCCGGACTTTCCTACGAGCAGTACTTC. The whole variable domain, remainder taken from reference TRBV28 and TRBJ2-7, is DVKVTQSSRYLVKRTGEKVFLECVQDMDHENMFWYRQDPGLGLRLIYFSYDVKMKEKGDIPEGYSVSREKKERFSLILESASTNQTSMYLCASSPGLSYEQYFGPGTRLTVT.

The V and J genes are TRBV7-2 and TRBJ1-2; 7 bases match TRBD1. The V gene end was trimmed by 6 bases and the J gene end by 0 bases; junction bases not matched to a gene: 10. Germline-derived CDR1 and CDR2 are SGHTA and FQGNSA. The CDR3 loop spans 16 amino acids. CDR3: CASSRQGQTSNYGYTF. In nucleotides, the CDR3 is TGTGCCAGCAGTAGACAGGGTCAAACTTCTAACTATGGCTACACCTTC.

Only one count was recorded for this clone. The gene calls are TRBV5-4 and TRBJ2-2; 12 bases agree with TRBD2. With 3 bases clipped from V and 6 bases from J, the junction kept 6 bases outside the gene matches. Germline CDR1 is SGHNT and CDR2 is YYREEE (reference sequence). The CDR3 is made up of 16 amino acids. For the CDR3, the DNA is TGTGCCAGCAGCTCCCGGACTAGCGGGGAAGCCGGGGAGCTGTTTTTT. This codes for CASSSRTSGEAGELFF.

This rearrangement joins TRBV20-1 to TRBJ2-7; D remains ambiguous. The CDR3 spans 11 residues. Germline CDR1 is DFQATT and CDR2 is SNEGSKA (reference sequence). V was clipped by 4 bases and J by 2 bases, with 6 bases between them. Written as DNA, the CDR3 is TGCAGTGCTATTAACACCTACGAGCAGTACTTC. Encoded protein: CSAINTYEQYF.

The V gene is TRBV7-2, the J gene TRBJ1-2; no reliable D call. Germline V CDR1 and CDR2: SGHTA, FQGNSA. The CDR3 runs to 13 residues. The V end was cut by 1 base, the J end by 4 bases, with 7 bases between. This CDR3 is CASSLGGFYGYTF. The CDR3 bases are TGTGCCAGCAGCTTAGGAGGGTTCTATGGCTACACCTTC.

The genes are TRBV7-9 and TRBJ2-7, with 7 bases matching TRBD2. Trimming at V came to 3 bases and at J to 0 bases, leaving 5 bases not matched to a gene. Per the germline V gene, CDR1 is SEHNR and CDR2 is FQNEAQ (reference sequence). The CDR3 covers 15 residues. CDR3 in amino acids: CASSFSGAGSYEQYF. CDR3 DNA sequence: TGTGCCAGCAGCTTCAGCGGGGCCGGCTCCTACGAGCAGTACTTC.

CDR3 in amino acids: CASSLAGLGGSYNEQFF. CDR3 bases: TGTGCCAGCAGCTTAGCGGGCCTGGGGGGGTCCTACAATGAGCAGTTCTTC. The V gene is TRBV7-9, the J gene TRBJ2-1; 7 nucleotides agree with TRBD2. After removal of 0 bases from V and 1 base from J, the junction contained 6 bases not matched to a gene. The CDR3 consists of 17 residues. Per germline, CDR1 SEHNR and CDR2 FQNEAQ (reference sequence). Full variable domain (outside the CDR3, taken from reference TRBV7-9 and TRBJ2-1): DTGVSQNPRHKITKRGQNVTFRCDPISEHNRLYWYRQTLGQGPEFLTYFQNEAQLEKSRLLSDRFSAERPKGSFSTLEIQRTEQGDSAMYLCASSLAGLGGSYNEQFFGPGTRLTVL.

This clone was seen a handful of times. This chain joins TRBV30 and TRBJ1-5, with 7 bases that match TRBD1. The CDR3 spans 15 residues. CDR1 is GTSNPN and CDR2 is SVGIG in the germline V gene (reference sequence). With V trimmed by 3 bases and J by 4 bases, 9 bases remained unmatched. CDR3 protein: CAWSLGDRVNQPQHF. CDR3 in DNA: TGTGCCTGGAGCCTGGGCGACAGGGTGAATCAGCCCCAGCATTTT. Based on the CDR3 plus reference TRBV30 and TRBJ1-5, the full variable domain is SQTIHQWPATLVQPVGSPLSLECTVEGTSNPNLYWYRQAAGRGLQLLFYSVGIGQISSEVPQNLSASRPQDRQFILSSKKLLLSDSGFYLCAWSLGDRVNQPQHFGDGTRLSIL.

The chain couples TRBV6-5 to TRBJ2-7; 7 bases are shared with TRBD1. CDR1 is MNHEY, CDR2 SVGAGI, per germline. This CDR3 is 13 amino acids long. The V gene end was trimmed by 10 bases and the J gene end by 1 base; junction bases not matched to a gene: 7. Here the CDR3 DNA reads TGTGCCACGACCGGGACAGAGTCCTACGAGCAGTACTTC. This sequence encodes CATTGTESYEQYF.

V is TRBV28 and J is TRBJ1-2; a possible D gene is TRBD1 (6 bases). V lost 6 bases, J lost 0 bases, and 14 bases lay in between. CDR1 and CDR2 (germline): MDHEN, SYDVKM. The CDR3 is 15 amino acids. In DNA, the CDR3 is TGTGCCAGCAGCCCAACAGGGATAGCTAACTATGGCTACACCTTC. Translating gives CASSPTGIANYGYTF.

The rearrangement uses TRBV7-2 and TRBJ1-5; D remains unclear. V lost 2 bases, J lost 0 bases, and 11 bases lay in between. The V gene's germline CDR1 is SGHTA and CDR2 FQGNSA. The CDR3 is 16 amino acids. The CDR3 DNA reads as TGTGCCAGCAGCTTACAGGAGGACCCTAGCAATCAGCCCCAGCATTTT. It translates to CASSLQEDPSNQPQHF.

For this clone: Other DNA variants within this sample encode the same CDR3. This chain uses TRBV29-1 with TRBJ2-7; a weak D match, TRBD1 (6 bases). The CDR3 is 12 residues long. V lost 7 bases and J lost 2, with 12 bases in between. Germline lookup yields CDR1 SQVTM and CDR2 ANQGSEA. CDR3 residues: CSATGQTYEQYF. The CDR3 DNA sequence: TGCAGCGCCACCGGACAGACCTACGAGCAGTACTTC.

J is TRBJ2-5 and V is TRBV19, with D unresolved. CDR3 length: 11 residues. The ends were cut back, 5 bases at V and 5 bases at J, with 6 bases in the middle. In germline, CDR1 is LNHDA, CDR2 SQIVND (reference sequence). CDR3 sequence (DNA): TGTGCCAGTAGTCAGAGGGAGACCCAGTACTTC. Protein: CASSQRETQYF.

There are a few counts of this clone. Its ends do not fully match the called genes, so a read error is possible. The chain combines TRBV4-2 with TRBJ2-3; possible D gene TRBD2, 6 bases. Germline loops: CDR1 LGHNA, CDR2 YNFKEQ. The CDR3 is 19 amino acids. CDR3 sequence (DNA): TGTGCCAGCAGCCAAGATGCCGGGACTTTGCCCCCCTACACAGATACTCAGTATTTT. This encodes CASSQDAGTLPPYTDTQYF.

The chain recombines TRBV20-1 with TRBJ2-2; a weak D match, TRBD2 (6 bases). Germline V lookup: CDR1 DFQATT, CDR2 SNEGSKA (reference sequence). Deletions cut 7 bases from V and 6 bases from J, with 9 bases between. CDR3 length: 11 residues. The CDR3 spells CSGQRAGELFF. In nucleotides, the CDR3 is TGCAGTGGGCAGCGGGCCGGGGAGCTGTTTTTT.

This chain uses TRBV29-1 with TRBJ1-4; TRBD1 might be the D (6 bases). The V end lost 4 bases, the J end lost 4 bases, and 22 bases lay between the germline ends. Germline CDR1 reads SQVTM; CDR2 reads ANQGSEA. The CDR3 contains 17 residues. The CDR3 protein is CSVALKDGGRGNEKLFF. CDR3 DNA: TGCAGCGTTGCCTTAAAGGACGGGGGGCGGGGTAATGAAAAACTGTTTTTT.

This chain connects TRBV15 to TRBJ1-5; perhaps TRBD1 as D (6 bases). This CDR3 is 17 amino acids long. The V and J ends lost 1 base and 4 bases respectively, with 17 bases between them. The V gene's germline CDR1 is LNHNV and CDR2 YYDKDF (reference sequence). The CDR3 DNA is TGTGCCACCAGCAGAGGAACCGGGACACCAGAAAATCAGCCCCAGCATTTT. Amino acids: CATSRGTGTPENQPQHF.

This chain uses TRBV27 with TRBJ2-7; 9 bases are shared with TRBD1. Germline trimming cut 7 bases from V and 5 bases from J; bases unmatched to any gene: 6. The length of the CDR3 is 13 residues. Germline CDR1 and CDR2: MNHEY and SMNVEV (reference sequence). The CDR3 here is CASNPTGGDEQYF. CDR3 in DNA: TGTGCCAGCAACCCGACAGGGGGAGACGAGCAGTACTTC.

This clone was seen a handful of times. The chain recombines TRBV4-3 with TRBJ1-4; maybe TRBD1 (5 bases). The CDR3 has 14 amino acids. Trimming cost V 4 bases and J 8 bases, with 14 bases left between them. Looked up from germline, CDR1 is LGHNA and CDR2 is YSLEER. In DNA form, the CDR3 reads TGCGCCAGCAGCCCGGACATACAACGAGAAAAACTGTTTTTT. Translating it yields CASSPDIQREKLFF.

This rearrangement joins TRBV6-6 to TRBJ2-7, with D perhaps TRBD1 (6 bases). Trimming took 6 bases from V and 2 from J, leaving 17 bases between them. Looked up from germline, CDR1 is MNHNY and CDR2 is SVGAGI (reference sequence). This CDR3 spans 15 amino acids. The CDR3 coding sequence is TGTGCCAGCAGCCACCGACGGGACACCCCCTACGAGCAGTACTTC. As protein: CASSHRRDTPYEQYF.